Listed below are T cell receptor beta chains from one sample, sequenced in a study of blood T cell repertoires in COVID-19. Sequenced by immunoSEQ multiplex PCR; TCRdb stores in-frame clones only, minus some. The table includes more than 200,000 clones, about 84% detected once. The sequenced sample consisted of peripheral blood. These receptors were taken from a woman of 80 years or more with acute or convalescent COVID-19. Both conserved end residues are part of each CDR3. D genes are given only for firm matches. Clone size is shown for a subset of rows, as once, few, many or a class of expanded clone.

j_call v_call clone_size d_call cdr3_nt cdr3_aa
TRBJ2-3 TRBV4-2 few TRBD2 TGTGCCAGCAGCCAGGCGGGGGGAAGCACAGATACGCAGTATTTT CASSQAGGSTDTQYF
TRBJ2-3 TRBV3-1/TRBV3-2 - - TGTGCCAGCAGCCAACGTAGCCTATGGCGACCCGGGGATACGCAGTATTTT CASSQRSLWRPGDTQYF
TRBJ2-3 TRBV11-3 - TRBD2 TGTGCCAGCAGCTTAGATGGGACTAGCCTTTATACGCAGTATTTT CASSLDGTSLYTQYF
TRBJ2-1 TRBV7-2 - TRBD1 TGTGCCAGCAGCTTAATTCGGGCAGGGGGCGCAAGGGCCAATGAGCAGTTCTTC CASSLIRAGGARANEQFF
TRBJ2-5 TRBV4-1 - TRBD1 TGCGCCAGCAGCCGAGGGGGCGTTGGGAAAGAGACCCAGTACTTC CASSRGGVGKETQYF
TRBJ1-2 TRBV29-1 once - TGCAGCGTTGACGGGGTGGAAGGCTACACCTTC CSVDGVEGYTF
TRBJ2-5 TRBV27 - - TGTGCCAGCAGTCTCAGGGGTAAAGGAGAGACCCAGTACTTC CASSLRGKGETQYF
TRBJ1-5 TRBV9 once - TGTGCCAGCAGCCCGAGCTTTAATCAGCCCCAGCATTTT CASSPSFNQPQHF
TRBJ2-4 TRBV5-1 - TRBD2 TGCGCCAGCAGCTTAGCGGGAGGGCCCAAAAACATTCAGTACTTC CASSLAGGPKNIQYF
TRBJ2-7 TRBV3-1/TRBV3-2 once - TGTGCCAGCAGCCAAGTCGGAGGACGCGAGCAGTACTTC CASSQVGGREQYF
TRBJ2-7 TRBV28 - - TGTGCCAGCAGTTACCGGTACGAGCAGTACTTC CASSYRYEQYF
TRBJ1-2 TRBV19 - TRBD1 TGTGCCAGTAGTCCGCCGGACAGGGGAGTAAGGGGAGGCTACACCTTC CASSPPDRGVRGGYTF
TRBJ1-6 TRBV27 - - TGTGCCAGCCCAACGGCCCTGCAGGATAGGAATTCACCCCTCCACTTT CASPTALQDRNSPLHF
TRBJ1-2 TRBV2 - TRBD1 TGTGCCAGCATCCAGGACAGGAGGTGGGGCTACACCTTC CASIQDRRWGYTF
TRBJ1-5 TRBV4-1 - - TGCGCCAGCAGCCAAGAAATTGGCAGCAATCAGCCCCAGCATTTT CASSQEIGSNQPQHF
TRBJ1-1 TRBV6-6 once - TGTGCCAGCAGCCCGAACGGGGACACTGAAGCTTTCTTT CASSPNGDTEAFF
TRBJ1-4 TRBV19 - - TGTGCCAGTGGGGACTCAACTAATGAAAAACTGTTTTTT CASGDSTNEKLFF
TRBJ2-7 TRBV4-1 - TRBD1 TGCGCCAGCAGCTCCCGGGACAGGTCGTTGTACGAGCAGTACTTC CASSSRDRSLYEQYF
TRBJ2-1 TRBV28 - TRBD1 TGTGCCAGCAGTCCCGGGACAGAGCCTTACAATGAGCAGTTCTTC CASSPGTEPYNEQFF
TRBJ2-3 TRBV5-4 - TRBD1 TGTGCCAGCAGATCCGGGGGATGGACAGGGCGCACAGATACGCAGTATTTT CASRSGGWTGRTDTQYF
TRBJ2-7 TRBV13 - - TGTGCCAGCAGGTGGAAGGGGGGGAGCTACGAGCAGTACTTC CASRWKGGSYEQYF
TRBJ1-1 TRBV6-2/TRBV6-3 - - TGTGCCAGCAGATACGGGGGGGGCACTGAAGCTTTCTTT CASRYGGGTEAFF
TRBJ1-4 TRBV2 - - TGTGCCAGCAGTCGCCTTTTAGGGGGGGCTAATGAAAAACTGTTTTTT CASSRLLGGANEKLFF
TRBJ2-3 TRBV28 - - TGTGCCAGTGAGGACTCCTCCACAGATACGCAGTATTTT CASEDSSTDTQYF
TRBJ2-1 TRBV7-6 - TRBD1 TGTGCCAGCAGCTTAATGGGACAGGGTTACAATGAGCAGTTCTTC CASSLMGQGYNEQFF
TRBJ2-7 TRBV6-5 - TRBD1 TGTGCCAGCAGAGAGGACAGGGGGGGCTCCTACGAGCAGTACTTC CASREDRGGSYEQYF
TRBJ1-5 TRBV7-6 - TRBD1 TGTGCCAGCAGCTTAGGATACAGGGGATATCAGCCCCAGCATTTT CASSLGYRGYQPQHF
TRBJ2-7 TRBV14 - TRBD1 TGTGCCAGCACCCGGGACAGGGACTCCTACGAGCAGTACTTC CASTRDRDSYEQYF
TRBJ2-5 TRBV24-1 few - TGTGCCACCAGTGACCGATCGGGACAAGGGGAGACCCAGTACTTC CATSDRSGQGETQYF
TRBJ1-6 TRBV4-1 - TRBD1 TGCGCCAGCAGCCGAGGACAGGGAGACTCACCCCTCCACTTT CASSRGQGDSPLHF
TRBJ2-7 TRBV28 - TRBD2 TGTGCCAGCAGTTTATCTAGCGGGAGTGGAGAGCAGTACTTC CASSLSSGSGEQYF
TRBJ2-1 TRBV7-3 - - TGTGCCAGCAGCCAGGGAATAGCGCCGGACCCGGGGGATGAGCAGTTCTTC CASSQGIAPDPGDEQFF
TRBJ1-5 TRBV5-3 - TRBD1 TGTGCCAGAAGCCTGTTGGGACAGGGGACTACCTTAAGGGGCAATCAGCCCCAGCATTTT CARSLLGQGTTLRGNQPQHF
TRBJ1-5 TRBV7-6 - - TGTGCCAGCAGCCTAGGCGGAGGCAATCAGCCCCAGCATTTT CASSLGGGNQPQHF
TRBJ1-2 TRBV7-8 once TRBD1 TGTGCCAGCAGCTTAGGCCGACAGGGATATGGCTACACCTTC CASSLGRQGYGYTF
TRBJ2-2 TRBV7-2 - - TGTGCCAGCAGCTTAGTTGCGGGGCGCAGTACCGGGGAGCTGTTTTTT CASSLVAGRSTGELFF
TRBJ2-7 TRBV3-1/TRBV3-2 - - TGTGCCAGCAGCCCCTTGGGGGCCCTGATCGAGCAGTACTTC CASSPLGALIEQYF
TRBJ2-7 TRBV4-2 - TRBD2 TGTGCCAGCAGCCAAGTTACGATAGCGGGAGGACCCTACGAGCAGTACTTC CASSQVTIAGGPYEQYF
TRBJ1-1 TRBV7-8 - - TGTGCCAGCAGCTACCACAGCGGGGCTGAAGCTTTCTTT CASSYHSGAEAFF
TRBJ1-3 TRBV6-5 - - TGTGCCAGCAGTCAGGCGCGGGACTCCATATATTTT CASSQARDSIYF
TRBJ2-7 TRBV27 - - TGTGCCAGCAGAACCCCCGGGTCCAGCTCCTACGAGCAGTACTTC CASRTPGSSSYEQYF
TRBJ2-2 TRBV18 - TRBD2 TGTGCCAGTACTCCTACGGGGGGGCTGCTCGCCGGGGAGCTGTTTTTT CASTPTGGLLAGELFF
TRBJ2-5 TRBV6-1 - TRBD1 TGTGCCAGCGGACAGGTGGAAGGGGAGACCCAGTACTTC CASGQVEGETQYF
TRBJ2-2 TRBV7-2 - TRBD1 TGTGCCAGCAGCTTATACAGGGGCTTAACCGGGGAGCTGTTTTTT CASSLYRGLTGELFF
TRBJ1-6 TRBV5-4 - - TGTGCCAGCAGCTTTCCGGCAGGGCCCAATTCACCCCTCCACTTT CASSFPAGPNSPLHF
TRBJ1-4 TRBV23-1 - TRBD1 TGCGCCAGCAGTCAACTCACCACAGGGGTTCAGGAAAAACTGTTTTTT CASSQLTTGVQEKLFF
TRBJ2-2 TRBV7-2 - TRBD2 TGTGCCAGCAGCACCCGACTAGCGGCGAACACCGGGGAGCTGTTTTTT CASSTRLAANTGELFF
TRBJ2-7 TRBV2 once - TGTGCCAGCAGTCGGGTTTCCCTACTTGACGAGCAGTACTTC CASSRVSLLDEQYF
TRBJ2-7 TRBV18 once TRBD2 TGTGCCAGCTCGGGGGAGGGAGCGGGGATCTACGAGCAGTACTTC CASSGEGAGIYEQYF
TRBJ2-6 TRBV15 many - TGTGCCACCAGCAGCGGTCAGGGGTCCCTCATCTCTGGGGCCAACGTCCTGACTTTC CATSSGQGSLISGANVLTF
TRBJ2-3 TRBV5-1 - TRBD2 TGCGCCAGCACCGGCGGACTAGCCTCAGATACGCAGTATTTT CASTGGLASDTQYF
TRBJ1-1 TRBV3-1/TRBV3-2 - - TGTGCCAGCCAGACTGGGGCGAACACTGAAGCTTTCTTT CASQTGANTEAFF
TRBJ1-1 TRBV3-1/TRBV3-2 - - TGTGCCAGCACCCCGGGGTGGAGTAACACTGAAGCTTTCTTT CASTPGWSNTEAFF
TRBJ2-1 TRBV6-1 - TRBD2 TGTGCCAGCAGTGCCCAAGGACTAGCGGGGGGGTACAATGAGCAGTTCTTC CASSAQGLAGGYNEQFF
TRBJ2-5 TRBV9 - - TGTGCCAGCAATTCAGGGCCCCAAGAGACCCAGTACTTC CASNSGPQETQYF